This T cell receptor (beta chain) derives from a study of OX40 agonist ivuxolimab in advanced cancers. Across the study: Patients in the trial were receiving intravenous ivuxolimab every 2 weeks, at doses of 0.01 to 10 mg/kg. Three patients had partial responses: one hepatocellular carcinoma, two cutaneous melanoma. Dose-escalation patients were diagnosed with hepatocellular carcinoma, melanoma, renal cell cancer or head and neck cancer.

Collection of blood occurred at baseline, at cycle 4 day 1, and at cycle 7 day 1. Method: immunoSEQ multiplex PCR; TCRdb's copy keeps in-frame clones and lacks some. Of about 94,000 clones in the sample, approximately 94% are singletons; the top ten hold around 0.17%. The TCR was taken from an adult with an advanced solid tumor such as melanoma, head and neck, liver or kidney cancer. The sample in question was CD4+ or CD8+ T cells sorted from blood, obtained in a trial of the OX40 agonist ivuxolimab.

This chain's CDR3 is CASRLAGAHEQYF. The CDR3 DNA reads TGTGCCAGCAGACTAGCGGGAGCTCACGAGCAGTACTTC. The chain carries TRBV27 and TRBJ2-7, with 11 nucleotides matching TRBD2. Germline trimming cut 6 bases from V and 5 bases from J; bases unmatched to any gene: 3. CDR1 is MNHEY and CDR2 is SMNVEV in the germline V gene (reference sequence). This CDR3 is built from 13 residues.